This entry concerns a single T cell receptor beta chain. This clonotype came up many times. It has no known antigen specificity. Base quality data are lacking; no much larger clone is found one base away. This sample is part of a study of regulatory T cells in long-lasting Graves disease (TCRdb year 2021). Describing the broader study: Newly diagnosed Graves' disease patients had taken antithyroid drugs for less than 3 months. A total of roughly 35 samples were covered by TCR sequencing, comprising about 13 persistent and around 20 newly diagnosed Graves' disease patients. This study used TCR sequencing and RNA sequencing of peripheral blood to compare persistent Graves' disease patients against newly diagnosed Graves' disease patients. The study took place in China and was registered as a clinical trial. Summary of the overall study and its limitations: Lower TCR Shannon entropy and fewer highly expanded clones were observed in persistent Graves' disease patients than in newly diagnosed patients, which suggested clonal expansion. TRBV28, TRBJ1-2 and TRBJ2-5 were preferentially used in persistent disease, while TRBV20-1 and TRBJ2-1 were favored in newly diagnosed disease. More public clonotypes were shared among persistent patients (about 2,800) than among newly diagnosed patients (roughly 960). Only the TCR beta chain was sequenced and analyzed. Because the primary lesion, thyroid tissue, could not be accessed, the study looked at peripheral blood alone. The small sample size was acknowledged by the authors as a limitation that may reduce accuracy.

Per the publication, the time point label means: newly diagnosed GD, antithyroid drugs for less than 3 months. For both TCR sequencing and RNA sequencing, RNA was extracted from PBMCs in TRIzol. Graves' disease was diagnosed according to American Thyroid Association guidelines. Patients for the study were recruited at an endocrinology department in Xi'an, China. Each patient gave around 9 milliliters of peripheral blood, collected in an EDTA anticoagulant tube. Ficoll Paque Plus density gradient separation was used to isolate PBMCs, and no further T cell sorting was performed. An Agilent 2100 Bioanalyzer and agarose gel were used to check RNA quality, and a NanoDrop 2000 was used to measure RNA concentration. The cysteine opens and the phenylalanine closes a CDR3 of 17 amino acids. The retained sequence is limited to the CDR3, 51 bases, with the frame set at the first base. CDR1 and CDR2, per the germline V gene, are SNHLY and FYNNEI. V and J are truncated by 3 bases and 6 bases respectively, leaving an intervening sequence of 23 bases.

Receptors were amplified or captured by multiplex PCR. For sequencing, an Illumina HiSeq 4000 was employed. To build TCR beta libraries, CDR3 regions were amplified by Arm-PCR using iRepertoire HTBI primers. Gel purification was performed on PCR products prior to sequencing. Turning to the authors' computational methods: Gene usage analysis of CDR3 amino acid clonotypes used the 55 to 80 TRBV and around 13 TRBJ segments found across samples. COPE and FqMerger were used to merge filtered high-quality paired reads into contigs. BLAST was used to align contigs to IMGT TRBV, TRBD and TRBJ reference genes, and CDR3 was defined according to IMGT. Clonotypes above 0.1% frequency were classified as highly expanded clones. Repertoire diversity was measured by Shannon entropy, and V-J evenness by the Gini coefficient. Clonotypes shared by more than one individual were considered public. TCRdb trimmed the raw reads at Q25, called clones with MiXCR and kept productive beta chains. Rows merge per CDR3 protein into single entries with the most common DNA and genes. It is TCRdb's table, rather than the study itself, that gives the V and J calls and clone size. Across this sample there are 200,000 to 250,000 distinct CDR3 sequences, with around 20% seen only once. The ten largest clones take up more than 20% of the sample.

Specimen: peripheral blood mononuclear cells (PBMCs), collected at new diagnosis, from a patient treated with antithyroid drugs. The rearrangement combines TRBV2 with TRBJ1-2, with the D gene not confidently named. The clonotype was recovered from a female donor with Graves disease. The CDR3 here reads CASSEEDPVSYLNGYTF. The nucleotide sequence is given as TGTGCCAGCAGTGAGGAAGATCCCGTCAGCTACTTGAATGGCTACACCTTC.